These 11 T cell receptor beta chains were all obtained from the same sample, sequenced in a study of blood T cell repertoires in COVID-19. TCRdb's table, derived via immunoSEQ multiplex PCR, lists solely in-frame clones and lacks some. This sample has about 140,000 clones, with 65% to 85% found just once. The sequenced sample consisted of peripheral blood. The receptors here all came from a woman aged 60-70 years with acute or convalescent COVID-19.

The chain employs TRBV30 and TRBJ2-6; D remains unclear. The CDR3 is made up of 14 amino acids. V was shortened by 1 base and J by 1 base, with 5 bases between the two germline ends. Germline CDR1 GTSNPN, CDR2 SVGIG (reference sequence). CDR3 loop: CAWSARSGANVLTF. The CDR3 bases are TGTGCCTGGAGTGCCAGATCTGGGGCCAACGTCCTGACTTTC. Together with reference TRBV30 and TRBJ2-6, the CDR3 gives the full variable domain: SQTIHQWPATLVQPVGSPLSLECTVEGTSNPNLYWYRQAAGRGLQLLFYSVGIGQISSEVPQNLSASRPQDRQFILSSKKLLLSDSGFYLCAWSARSGANVLTFGAGSRLTVL.

This chain links TRBV2 with TRBJ1-4; 7 positions agree with TRBD1. CDR1 is SNHLY, CDR2 FYNNEI, per germline. The CDR3 is 16 residues long. With V trimmed by 4 bases and J by 6 bases, 11 bases remained unmatched. CDR3 sequence: CASSGGVGQLHEKLFF. In DNA, the CDR3 is TGTGCCAGCAGTGGGGGAGTGGGACAGCTACATGAAAAACTGTTTTTT.

V and J are TRBV19 and TRBJ1-3, with 7 bases lining up with TRBD1. J gave up 0 bases and V 7 bases, and 6 bases lay outside the gene matches. The CDR3 has 15 amino acids. The germline CDR1 and CDR2 sequences are LNHDA and SQIVND (reference sequence). The CDR3 nucleotides read TGTGCCAGTAAGGGGACAGTAATCTCTGGAAACACCATATATTTT. Its protein product is CASKGTVISGNTIYF.

CDR3 DNA: TGTGCTAGTGGTTTACGGGCTAGCCTAACCCAAGAGACCCAGTACTTC. It is translated as CASGLRASLTQETQYF. The rearrangement joins TRBV12-5 to TRBJ2-5; maybe TRBD2 (5 bases). Between the trimmed V and J ends, which lost 3 bases and 1 base, there was a span of 15 bases. Germline V gene data show CDR1 as LGHNT and CDR2 as FRNRAP. The CDR3 extends over 16 amino acids.

This clone has just a few counts. Distinct nucleotide sequences in the sample also encode this CDR3. The chain couples TRBV9 to TRBJ2-7, with D possibly being TRBD1 (6 bases). The CDR3 covers 14 residues. In germline, CDR1 is SGDLS, CDR2 YYNGEE. V lost 1 base, J lost 2 bases, and 10 bases lay in between. In DNA form, the CDR3 reads TGTGCCAGCAGCGTAAGCACAGGGACCTACGAGCAGTACTTC. As protein: CASSVSTGTYEQYF.

This clone has just a few counts. The CDR3: CASSIGQGYGYTF. The CDR3 DNA is TGTGCCAGCAGTATAGGACAGGGCTATGGCTACACCTTC. The chain combines TRBV28 with TRBJ1-2, with TRBD1 identical over 8 bases. Germline CDR1 MDHEN, CDR2 SYDVKM. The CDR3 extends over 13 amino acids. Trimming took 5 bases from V and 4 from J; bases not matched to a gene: 3.

The rearrangement joins TRBV5-5 to TRBJ1-1; D is undetermined. Germline V gene data show CDR1 as SGHKS and CDR2 as YYEKEE (reference sequence). This CDR3 has 15 residues. Trimming removed 3 bases from V and 9 bases from J, with 21 bases in between. The DNA of the CDR3 is TGTGCCAGCAGCTCCTACCTTTCTAGCGTACGCCAAGCTTTCTTT. Residues: CASSSYLSSVRQAFF.

The rearrangement links TRBV4-3 to TRBJ1-3; 7 bases are shared with TRBD1. V trimming: 4 bases; J trimming: 2 bases; junction bases outside the gene matches: 11. There are 17 residues in the CDR3. Germline V CDR1 and CDR2: LGHNA, YSLEER. CDR3 sequence reads: CASSRELLDRAGNTIYF. CDR3 bases: TGCGCCAGCAGCCGCGAACTTCTAGACAGGGCTGGAAACACCATATATTTT.

The rearrangement links TRBV3-1 (or the pseudogene TRBV3-2) to TRBJ2-7; TRBD1 matches 10 bases. The CDR3 loop spans 14 amino acids. The V gene's germline CDR1 is LGHDT and CDR2 YNNKEL (reference sequence). V was clipped by 4 bases and J by 4 bases; unmatched bases: 4. As DNA, the CDR3 is TGTGCCAGCAGCCTCGGACAGGGGGGGTACGAGCAGTACTTC. As protein: CASSLGQGGYEQYF.

This clone was picked up a small number of times. J is TRBJ2-7 and V is TRBV28; 8 bases fit TRBD2. Germline CDR1 is MDHEN and CDR2 is SYDVKM. The CDR3 sequence is 12 residues long. The V segment lost 6 bases and the J segment 6 bases; nucleotides outside the gene matches: 4. The CDR3 DNA reads as TGTGCCAGCAGCCCCGGGAGGGGCGAGCAGTACTTC. Translation gives CASSPGRGEQYF.

The chain couples TRBV6-5 to TRBJ2-2; D is unresolved. V was pared by 3 bases and J by 5 bases, with 16 bases between. Germline V gene data show CDR1 as MNHEY and CDR2 as SVGAGI. The CDR3 is 16 residues long. CDR3 in DNA: TGTGCCAGCAGTTATAGAGAAAACAGTCCGACCGGGGAGCTGTTTTTT. Translation: CASSYRENSPTGELFF.